The entry below gives a single T cell receptor (beta chain) sequence along with its context. Amplification of TCR beta CDR3 regions used RNA as the template. The primer set for the first-round RT-PCR of the TCR CDR3 was HTBI. TCRdb reanalysed the multiplex PCR reads using MiXCR and keeps one entry per CDR3 protein. Here the sample spans hundreds of thousands of distinct CDR3 sequences, around 15% being singletons. This sample was taken from a study of T cells in Graves' hyperthyroidism and ophthalmopathy. Germline V CDR1 and CDR2: KGHSH, LQKENI. The V gene lost 3 bases and the J gene lost 5 bases, with 10 bases spanning the gap. CDR3 length equals 14 residues.

This sequence joins TRBV18 and TRBJ2-2, with D tentatively TRBD2 (5 bases). The TCR originated in a woman aged 40 to 49 with Graves' ophthalmopathy. Sequenced material: blood. The CDR3 nucleotides read TGTGCCAGCTCACCCCGGACTGAGACCGGGGAGCTGTTTTTT. Translating gives CASSPRTETGELFF.